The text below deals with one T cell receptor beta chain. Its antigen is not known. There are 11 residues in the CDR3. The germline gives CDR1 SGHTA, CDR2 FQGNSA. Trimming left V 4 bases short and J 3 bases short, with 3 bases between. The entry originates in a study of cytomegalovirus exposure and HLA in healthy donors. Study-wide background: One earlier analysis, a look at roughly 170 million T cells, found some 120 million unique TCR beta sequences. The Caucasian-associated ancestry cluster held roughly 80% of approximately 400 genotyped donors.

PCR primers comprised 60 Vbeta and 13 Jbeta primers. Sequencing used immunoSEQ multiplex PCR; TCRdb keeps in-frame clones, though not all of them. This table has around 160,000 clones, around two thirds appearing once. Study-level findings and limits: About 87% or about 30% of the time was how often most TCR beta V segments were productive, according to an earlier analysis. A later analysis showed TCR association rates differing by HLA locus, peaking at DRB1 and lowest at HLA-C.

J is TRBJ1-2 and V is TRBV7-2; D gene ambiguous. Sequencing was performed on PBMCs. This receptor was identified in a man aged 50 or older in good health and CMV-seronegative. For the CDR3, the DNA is TGTGCCAGCAGCTCGGACTATGGCTACACCTTC. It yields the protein CASSSDYGYTF. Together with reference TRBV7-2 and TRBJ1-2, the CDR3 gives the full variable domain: GAGVSQSPSNKVTEKGKDVELRCDPISGHTALYWYRQSLGQGLEFLIYFQGNSAPDKSGLPSDRFSAERTGGSVSTLTIQRTQQEDSAVYLCASSSDYGYTFGSGTRLTVV.